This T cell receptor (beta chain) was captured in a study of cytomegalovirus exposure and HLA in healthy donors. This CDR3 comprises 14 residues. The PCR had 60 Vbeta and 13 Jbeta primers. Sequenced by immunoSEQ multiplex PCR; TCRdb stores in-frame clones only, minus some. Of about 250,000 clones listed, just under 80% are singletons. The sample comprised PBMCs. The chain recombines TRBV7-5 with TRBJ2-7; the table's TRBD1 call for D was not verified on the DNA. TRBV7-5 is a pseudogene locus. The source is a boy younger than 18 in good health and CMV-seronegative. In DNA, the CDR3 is TGTGTCAGAAACATAAAGGACAGGGAATACGAGCAGTACTTC. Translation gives CVRNIKDREYEQYF.